The clone carrying this T cell receptor (beta chain) came up many times. TCRdb re-called the RT-PCR reads with MiXCR, one entry per CDR3 protein. The repertoire holds hundreds of thousands of distinct CDR3 sequences, with 14% as singletons. Germline loops: CDR1 SGHTA, CDR2 FQGNSA. CDR3 length: 15 residues. V dropped 3 bases and J dropped 6; count of bases not matched to a gene: 7. The specimen sequenced was memory CD4+ T cells from blood. The TCR sequence derives from a female donor in good health, serving as a healthy control. This rearrangement joins TRBV7-2 to TRBJ1-5; 8 nucleotides agree with TRBD1. The CDR3, as DNA: TGTGCCAGCAGCTTGGAGACAGGGGCTGTTCAGCCCCAGCATTTT. The encoded protein is CASSLETGAVQPQHF.